This TCR beta chain comes out of a study of blood T cell repertoires in COVID-19. The overall study: The origin of the acute and convalescent COVID-19 samples was the United States, Italy and Spain. T cells, B-cell-depleted T cells, or PBMCs provided the cDNA or gDNA that served as material.

As originally analysed: Amplification from reference gene primers served as the basis for estimated nucleated cell counts. Profiling relied on immunoSEQ multiplex PCR, and the TCRdb table lists in-frame clones only, not all of them. That table is the source of V, J and clone size, and D and trimming were worked out from the DNA. The data show some 110,000 clones, 82% seen once. The CDR3 is made up of 15 amino acids. V was pared by 7 bases and J by 5 bases, with 12 bases of the junction left unmatched. Germline CDR1 and CDR2: SEHNR and FQNEAQ (reference sequence). The TCR comes from a man between 60 and 70 years old with acute or convalescent COVID-19. The chain couples TRBV7-9 to TRBJ1-2; the match to TRBD1 covers 8 bases. What was sequenced was peripheral blood. The CDR3 region has the DNA TGTGCCAGCATCGCACCGGGACAGGAACCTTATGGCTACACCTTC. As protein: CASIAPGQEPYGYTF.